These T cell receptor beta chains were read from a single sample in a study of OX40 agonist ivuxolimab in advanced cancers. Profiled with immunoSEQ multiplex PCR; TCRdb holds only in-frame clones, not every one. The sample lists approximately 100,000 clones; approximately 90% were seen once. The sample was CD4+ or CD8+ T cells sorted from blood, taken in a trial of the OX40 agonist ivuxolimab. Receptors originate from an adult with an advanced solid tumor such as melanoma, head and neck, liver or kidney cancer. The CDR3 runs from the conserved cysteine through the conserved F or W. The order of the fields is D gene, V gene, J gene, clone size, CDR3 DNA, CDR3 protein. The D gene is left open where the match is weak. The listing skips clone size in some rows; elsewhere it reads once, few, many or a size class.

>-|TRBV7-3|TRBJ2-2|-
TGTGCCAGCAGCTCCATGCTAAACACCGGGGAGCTGTTTTTT
CASSSMLNTGELFF
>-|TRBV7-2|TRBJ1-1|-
TGTGCCAGCAGCTCACCAGGGAGGAACACTGAAGCTTTCTTT
CASSSPGRNTEAFF
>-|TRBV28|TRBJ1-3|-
TGTGCCAGCAGTTTAGAGGGAGGGACCAACACCATATATTTT
CASSLEGGTNTIYF
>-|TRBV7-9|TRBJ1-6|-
TGTGCCAGCAGCTTAGTTTCCGGGACCAATAATTCACCCCTCCACTTT
CASSLVSGTNNSPLHF
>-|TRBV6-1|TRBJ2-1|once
TGTGCCAGCGTGGGCGCGGTGCACAATGAGCAGTTCTTC
CASVGAVHNEQFF
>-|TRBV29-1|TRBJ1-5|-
TGCAGCGCCGCGACGGACGGGAATCAGCCCCAGCATTTT
CSAATDGNQPQHF
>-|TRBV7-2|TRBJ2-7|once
TGTGCCAGCAGCTGGACGGAGACCTACGAGCAGTACTTC
CASSWTETYEQYF
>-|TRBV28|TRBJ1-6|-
TGTGCCAGCAGGGGTTACACCTATAATTCACCCCTCCACTTT
CASRGYTYNSPLHF
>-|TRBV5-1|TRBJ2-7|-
TGCGCCAGCAGGTCGGATCGGGGCGAGCAGTACTTC
CASRSDRGEQYF
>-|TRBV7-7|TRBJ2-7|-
TGTGCCAGCAGCCCCAACGACAGGCCGGGTGAGCAGTACTTC
CASSPNDRPGEQYF
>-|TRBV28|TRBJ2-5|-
TGTGCCAGCAGTTTAAGAACGAGGGAGACCCAGTACTTC
CASSLRTRETQYF
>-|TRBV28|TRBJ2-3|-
TGTGCCAGCAGTTTATTACCGTTCGGGGGTACAGATACGCAGTATTTT
CASSLLPFGGTDTQYF
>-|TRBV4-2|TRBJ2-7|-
TGTGCCAGCAGCCAAGTGGGTTCGGTGGGGACCTCCTACGAGCAGTACTTC
CASSQVGSVGTSYEQYF
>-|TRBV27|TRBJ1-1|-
TGTGCCAGCAGTTTATCGTCAGGACCTAATAGGAACACTGAAGCTTTCTTT
CASSLSSGPNRNTEAFF
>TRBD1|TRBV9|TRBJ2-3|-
TGTGCCAGCAGCTTTAGGGGGCAGGGTGCAGATACGCAGTATTTT
CASSFRGQGADTQYF
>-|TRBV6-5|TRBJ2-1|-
TGTGCCAGCATGGCCAAGGGTGGATCCTACAATGAGCAGTTCTTC
CASMAKGGSYNEQFF
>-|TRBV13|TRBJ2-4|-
TGTGCCAGCAGCTTAGAGGGGGGACTACTAGCCAAAAACATTCAGTACTTC
CASSLEGGLLAKNIQYF
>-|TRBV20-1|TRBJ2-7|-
TGCAGTGCAGAGGGACTGCACGAGCAGTACTTC
CSAEGLHEQYF
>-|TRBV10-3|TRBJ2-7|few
TGTGCCATAGGACTGCTCTACGAGCAGTACTTC
CAIGLLYEQYF
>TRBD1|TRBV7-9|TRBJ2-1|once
TGTGCCAGCAGCTCCAGCACGGCAGGGGGTGGGAATGAGCAGTTCTTC
CASSSSTAGGGNEQFF
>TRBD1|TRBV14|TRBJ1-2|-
TGTGCCAGCAGCCATTCCGGGACAGGGGGCTTCTATGGCTACACCTTC
CASSHSGTGGFYGYTF
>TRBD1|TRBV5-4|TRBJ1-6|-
TGTGCCAGCAGCCCCGGGACAGGGGGGAATTCACCCCTCCACTTT
CASSPGTGGNSPLHF
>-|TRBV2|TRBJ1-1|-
TGTGCCAGCAGCACGTTCTCTGAAGCTTTCTTT
CASSTFSEAFF
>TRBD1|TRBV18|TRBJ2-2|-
TGTGCCAGCTCACTGACAGGGATGAGCACCGGGGAGCTGTTTTTT
CASSLTGMSTGELFF
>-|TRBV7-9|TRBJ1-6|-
TGTGCCAGCAGCTTAGGGGACCCCAATTCACCCCTCCACTTT
CASSLGDPNSPLHF
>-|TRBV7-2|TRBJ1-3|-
TGTGCCAGCAGCTTAAACGGGGTTGCTCGAAACACCATATATTTT
CASSLNGVARNTIYF
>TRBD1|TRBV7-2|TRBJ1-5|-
TGTGCCAGCAGCCCAGGGACAGGGCTGGGCAATCAGCCCCAGCATTTT
CASSPGTGLGNQPQHF
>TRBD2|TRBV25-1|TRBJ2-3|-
TGTGCCAGCAGTGAGGCGAGCGGGGTAGCAAGTGATACGCAGTATTTT
CASSEASGVASDTQYF
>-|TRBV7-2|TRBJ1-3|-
TGTGCCAGCAGCCCCTGGGGGGGGTCTGGAAACACCATATATTTT
CASSPWGGSGNTIYF
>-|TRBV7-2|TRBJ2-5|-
TGTGCCAGCAGCTTGGGGCCCGCGTTGGGAGAGGCCCAGTACTTC
CASSLGPALGEAQYF
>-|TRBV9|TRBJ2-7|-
TGTGCCAGCAGCCCTCAATCCGGGACTCCCTACGAGCAGTACTTC
CASSPQSGTPYEQYF
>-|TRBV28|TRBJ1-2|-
TGTGCCAGCAGTACCCTAGGGCCAGGTTCCGGCTACACCTTC
CASSTLGPGSGYTF
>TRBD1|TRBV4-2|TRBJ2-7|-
TGTGCCAGCAGCCTCTCTTGGGGGACAGGGGCCGTTAATTACGAGCAGTACTTC
CASSLSWGTGAVNYEQYF
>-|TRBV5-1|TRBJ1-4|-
TGCGCCAGCAGATCAAACACAGGGACGGCTAATGAAAAACTGTTTTTT
CASRSNTGTANEKLFF
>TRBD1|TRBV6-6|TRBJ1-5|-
TGTGCCAGCAGGCCGACAGGGGGCAACAATCAGCCCCAGCATTTT
CASRPTGGNNQPQHF
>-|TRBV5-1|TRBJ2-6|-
TGCGCCAGCAGCTTGACCCTATCCTCCTCTGGGGCCAACGTCCTGACTTTC
CASSLTLSSSGANVLTF
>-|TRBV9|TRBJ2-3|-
TGTGCCAGCAGCGTAGCGATCCAAGATACGCAGTATTTT
CASSVAIQDTQYF